This T cell receptor (beta chain) was identified in a study of early stage breast cancer tumors. Study overall: The ER+/PR+/HER2- tumors included fewer than 10 ductal and a few lobular carcinomas.

TCRdb's table, derived via immunoSEQ multiplex PCR, lists solely in-frame clones and lacks some. The sample contains around 13,000 clones, approximately 81% of which appear only once. Germline V CDR1 and CDR2: SEHNR, FQNEAQ (reference sequence). There are 15 residues in the CDR3. The V end was cut by 1 base, the J end by 6 bases, with 15 bases between. Study-level results: Commonly generated sequences made up most enriched TCRB sequences shared between patients.

This clone is a singleton in its sample. Its target is not known. The sample was normal breast tissue next to the tumor. The origin of this receptor is a person aged 45 to 59 with breast cancer. This rearrangement joins TRBV7-9 to TRBJ1-2; D may be TRBD1 (5 bases). CDR3 nucleotide sequence: TGTGCCAGCAGCTTAGAAGGGAGGGGTTTAGATGGCTACACCTTC. Translated: CASSLEGRGLDGYTF.